This T cell receptor beta chain is drawn from a study of blood T cell repertoires in COVID-19 (dated by TCRdb to about 2020). For context, the study as a whole: Samples covering the acute and convalescent phases of COVID-19 were provided by collaborators in the United States, Italy and Spain. The repertoires were released in a freely available public database intended as a resource for research on the immune response to SARS-CoV-2. A de-identified subject ID, COVID-19 status, age in years and sex were almost always included in the sample metadata. The material from the prospective study consisted of cDNA or gDNA derived from T cells, B-cell-depleted T cells, or PBMCs. Where available, HLA class I and class II types were obtained from metadata supplied by the sample provider rather than from assay-based typing. The samples were drawn from the first 160 participants of the ongoing ImmuneRACE study and from more than 1,000 subjects provided by 6 global collaborators. Subjects who had been exposed to COVID-19, were actively infected with it, or had recovered from it provided the deeply sampled blood TCRbeta repertoires that made up the dataset.

Paper-wide results and their limitations: The amount of clinical and demographic metadata varied by source and participant and was provided uncurated.

Another Seattle source contributed samples from volunteer blood donors who had recovered from COVID-19. The collaborating institutions used their own protocols to collect whole blood in K2EDTA tubes. For TCRbeta analysis, collaborators shipped samples as frozen whole blood, isolated PBMCs, or DNA extracted from either of those sample types. The CDR3, cysteine through phenylalanine, is 13 amino acids long. Solely the CDR3 DNA is kept, with 39 bases framed from the first base. The germline V gene gives CDR1 as ENHRY and CDR2 as SYGVKD. Trimming leaves V shorter by 6 bases and J shorter by 5 bases, with the junction holding 3 bases beyond the gene matches. The immunoSEQ Assay, a bias-controlled multiplex PCR, was used to amplify TCRbeta CDR3 regions from genomic DNA. The study's own analysis went as follows. Nucleated cell counts per sample were estimated from amplification of reference gene primers within the assay. Sequence reads were collapsed and filtered to measure the absolute abundance of every unique TCRbeta CDR3 rearrangement. For each sample, productive Simpson clonality was calculated by taking the square root of Simpson's diversity index across productive rearrangements. Drawn from immuneACCESS, this table holds only the in-frame rearrangements with V and J called that TCRdb kept. Clones are partly lost; checked studies trace under half to an unresolved V gene and leave the rest unexplained. D and trimming come from the DNA, and the V and J calls and clone size come from that table. Here the sample has 300,000 or so clones; approximately 88% occur a single time. Approximately 7.2% of the sample is held by the ten biggest clonotypes.

With regard to this clone: Its antigen remains undetermined. The record has no base qualities; no much larger clone is one base away.

The receptor was derived from a woman aged 30 to 39 who had recovered from COVID-19. The chain is assembled from TRBV10-3 and TRBJ1-1; the central 10 bases match TRBD1. Sequences were obtained from peripheral blood. CDR3 region: CAISPGQGTEAFF. DNA sequence: TGTGCCATCAGCCCGGGACAGGGGACTGAAGCTTTCTTT.